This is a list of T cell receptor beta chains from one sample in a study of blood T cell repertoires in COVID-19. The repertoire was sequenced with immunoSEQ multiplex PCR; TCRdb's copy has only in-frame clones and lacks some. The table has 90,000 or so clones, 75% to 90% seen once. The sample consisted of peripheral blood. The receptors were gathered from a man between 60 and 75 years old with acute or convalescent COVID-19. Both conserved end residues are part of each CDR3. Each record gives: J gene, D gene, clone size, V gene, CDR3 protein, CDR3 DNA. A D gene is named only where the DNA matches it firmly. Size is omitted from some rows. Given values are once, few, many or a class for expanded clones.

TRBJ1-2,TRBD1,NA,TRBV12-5,CASGSYTGGRGYTF,TGTGCTAGTGGTTCATACACAGGGGGACGAGGCTACACCTTC
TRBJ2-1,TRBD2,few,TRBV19,CASSMSLAGGDEQFF,TGTGCCAGTAGTATGAGTCTAGCGGGAGGGGATGAGCAGTTCTTC
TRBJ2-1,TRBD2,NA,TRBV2,CASSTRGVGGNYNEQFF,TGTGCCAGCAGCACCCGGGGGGTGGGAGGGAACTACAATGAGCAGTTCTTC
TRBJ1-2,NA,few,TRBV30,CAWSVRGSYGYTF,TGTGCCTGGAGTGTCCGGGGTTCCTATGGCTACACCTTC
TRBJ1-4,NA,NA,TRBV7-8,CASSLNRNEKLFF,TGTGCCAGCAGCCTCAACAGAAATGAAAAACTGTTTTTT
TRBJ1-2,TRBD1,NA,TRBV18,CASSQGQGKTNYGYTF,TGTGCCAGCTCACAGGGACAGGGGAAGACTAACTATGGCTACACCTTC
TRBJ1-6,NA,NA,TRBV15,CATSRDQAGNSPLHF,TGTGCCACCAGCAGAGATCAGGCAGGAAATTCACCCCTCCACTTT
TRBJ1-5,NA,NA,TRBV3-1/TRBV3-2,CASSQDLQGNQPQHF,TGTGCCAGCAGCCAAGATTTGCAGGGGAATCAGCCCCAGCATTTT
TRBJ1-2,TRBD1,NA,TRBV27,CASISPGTGHGYTF,TGTGCCAGCATATCTCCCGGGACAGGGCATGGCTACACCTTC
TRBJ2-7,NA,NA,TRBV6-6,CASSYHTPSDNEQYF,TGTGCCAGCAGTTATCATACCCCCAGCGATAACGAGCAGTACTTC
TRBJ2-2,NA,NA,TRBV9,CASSVTTRDLNTGELFF,TGTGCCAGCAGCGTAACCACCCGGGACTTGAACACCGGGGAGCTGTTTTTT
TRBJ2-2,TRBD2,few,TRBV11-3,CASSHRSGGLTGELFF,TGTGCCAGCAGCCACAGGAGCGGGGGACTGACCGGGGAGCTGTTTTTT
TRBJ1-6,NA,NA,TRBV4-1,CASSQYQGIHSPLHF,TGCGCCAGCAGCCAATACCAGGGGATCCATTCACCCCTCCACTTT
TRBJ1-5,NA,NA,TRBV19,CASSMQTGGRVNQPQHF,TGTGCCAGTAGTATGCAGACCGGGGGACGGGTCAATCAGCCCCAGCATTTT
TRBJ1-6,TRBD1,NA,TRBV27,CASSFGQAGNSPLHF,TGTGCCAGCAGTTTTGGACAGGCCGGCAATTCACCCCTCCACTTT
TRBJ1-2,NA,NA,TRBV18,CASSPPLVYGYTF,TGTGCCAGCTCACCACCCCTCGTATATGGCTACACCTTC
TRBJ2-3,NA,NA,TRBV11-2,CASSSSGRRSTDTQYF,TGTGCCAGCAGCTCTAGTGGGCGGAGGAGCACAGATACGCAGTATTTT
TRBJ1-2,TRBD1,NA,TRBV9,CASSGLTGDAAGGYGYTF,TGTGCCAGCAGCGGACTGACAGGGGACGCCGCCGGAGGCTATGGCTACACCTTC
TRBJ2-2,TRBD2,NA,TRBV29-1,CSVRTSGGAPGELFF,TGCAGCGTTCGAACTAGCGGGGGGGCTCCTGGGGAGCTGTTTTTT
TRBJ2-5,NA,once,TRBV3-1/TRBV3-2,CASSQGRGKAETQYF,TGTGCCAGCAGCCAAGGACGCGGGAAGGCAGAGACCCAGTACTTC
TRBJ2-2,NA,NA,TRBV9,CASSVHSGGGTGELFF,TGTGCCAGCAGCGTACATAGCGGAGGAGGGACCGGGGAGCTGTTTTTT
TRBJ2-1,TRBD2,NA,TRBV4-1,CASSQEATGGPVIFRNEQFF,TGCGCCAGCAGCCAAGAGGCGACGGGGGGGCCGGTGATCTTTCGCAATGAGCAGTTCTTC
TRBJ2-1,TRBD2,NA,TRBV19,CASSIVSGGANEQFF,TGTGCCAGTAGTATAGTTAGCGGGGGGGCGAATGAGCAGTTCTTC
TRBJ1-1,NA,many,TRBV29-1,CSAQGGETEAFF,TGCAGCGCCCAGGGAGGGGAGACTGAAGCTTTCTTT
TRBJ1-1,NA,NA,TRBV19,CASRASTEAFF,TGTGCCAGTAGAGCGAGCACTGAAGCTTTCTTT
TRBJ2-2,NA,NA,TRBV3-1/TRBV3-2,CASSQSQGSGELFF,TGTGCCAGCAGCCAAAGCCAGGGGTCCGGGGAGCTGTTTTTT
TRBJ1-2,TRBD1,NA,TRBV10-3,CAISELGTGTGYTF,TGTGCCATCAGTGAGTTAGGGACAGGGACTGGCTACACCTTC